The subject of this entry is one T cell receptor beta chain. The protocol was immunoSEQ multiplex PCR, while the TCRdb copy is restricted to in-frame clones and leaves out a portion. Among under 200,000 clones listed, about 88% were seen once. The CDR3 consists of 14 residues. Germline V gives CDR1 LNHNV, CDR2 YYDKDF (reference sequence). V was shortened by 1 base and J by 4 bases, with 11 bases between the two germline ends. This sample is part of a study of blood T cell repertoires in COVID-19. Study as a whole: Italy, Spain and the United States were the sources of the convalescent and acute COVID-19 samples. T cells, B-cell-depleted T cells, or PBMCs provided the cDNA or gDNA that served as material.

The source of this sequence is a man between 60 and 70 years old with COVID-19, enrolled during active disease. The sequenced sample was peripheral blood. The chain employs TRBV15 and TRBJ2-7; D is possibly TRBD2 (7 bases). The CDR3 DNA reads TGTGCCACCAGCAGAGGAGGGGGGGAATACGAGCAGTACTTC. Protein sequence: CATSRGGGEYEQYF.